Below, 12 T cell receptor beta chains from the same sample are listed, as sequenced in a study of T-cell reconstitution after alpha-beta-depleted transplantation in children. Study-wide results and limits: After one year, T-cell counts and TCRbeta diversity mostly came from new T cells.

These receptors have no identified antigens. As it was prepared, the TCRbeta library received unique molecular identifiers. TCRdb fed the PCR reads into MiXCR, producing one record per CDR3 protein. Among approximately 300,000 distinct CDR3 sequences listed, roughly 7.8% were seen once. The sample was peripheral blood, taken 360 days after TCRalphabeta/CD19-depleted stem cell transplant. Every receptor here comes from a female patient aged 2 to 10 who had a stem cell transplant for Fanconi anemia, so the T cells may come from the graft donor.

This clonotype was counted only a few times. The V and J genes are TRBV12-3 or TRBV12-4 and TRBJ2-3; D gene unclear. V dropped 5 bases and J dropped 4 bases, with 10 bases sitting between them. The CDR3 totals 13 residues. CDR3: CASSPDFSDTQYF. As DNA, the CDR3 is TGTGCCAGCAGTCCTGACTTCTCAGATACGCAGTATTTT.

This clonotype was detected many times. This chain joins TRBV27 and TRBJ2-7, with 7 bases fitting TRBD1. The CDR3 loop spans 15 amino acids. CDR1 and CDR2 (germline): MNHEY, SMNVEV (reference sequence). After removal of 1 base from V and 1 base from J, the junction contained 4 bases not matched to a gene. The CDR3 region has the DNA TGTGCCAGCAGTTTATTAGGGGACAGATCCTACGAGCAGTACTTC. This gives the protein CASSLLGDRSYEQYF.

This clonotype has at least ten counts. This sequence joins TRBV28 and TRBJ2-7; 13 bases line up with TRBD2. CDR3 length: 19 amino acids. The junction had 13 bases not matched to a gene; V was cut back by 3 bases and J by 2 bases. Germline V gene sequence: CDR1 MDHEN, CDR2 SYDVKM. The CDR3 loop reads CASSFPTSGGPNNPYEQYF. The CDR3 DNA sequence: TGTGCCAGCAGTTTCCCGACTAGCGGGGGGCCAAATAACCCCTACGAGCAGTACTTC.

The chain is built from TRBV12-3 or TRBV12-4 and TRBJ1-1; a weak D match, TRBD1 (6 bases). The V end was cut by 5 bases, the J end by 5 bases, with 27 bases between. This CDR3 comprises 18 residues. For the CDR3, the DNA is TGTGCCAGCAGTCCACGTGGGGACACCAGGATGATAGGGACTGAAGCTTTCTTT. Translated, it gives CASSPRGDTRMIGTEAFF.

This rearrangement joins TRBV18 to TRBJ2-7; the D gene is possibly TRBD2 (6 bases). Deletions cut 2 bases from V and 2 bases from J, with 10 bases between. Germline-derived CDR1 and CDR2 are KGHSH and LQKENI. The CDR3 length is 14 residues. CDR3 sequence (DNA): TGTGCCAGCTCACCAGCAGGCGGGGCCTACGAGCAGTACTTC. This sequence encodes CASSPAGGAYEQYF.

This clonotype appeared a few times. CDR3 sequence reads: CSASHRTGGAWEQYF. The CDR3 nucleotides read TGCAGTGCTAGTCATCGAACAGGGGGCGCGTGGGAGCAGTACTTC. V is TRBV20-1 and J is TRBJ2-7; 9 bases line up with TRBD1. The J segment lost 7 bases and the V segment lost 3 bases, leaving 13 bases of the junction unmatched. The CDR3 runs to 15 residues. From germline, CDR1 is DFQATT and CDR2 SNEGSKA (reference sequence).

This clonotype was observed many times. The chain employs TRBV28 and TRBJ2-7; TRBD1 matches 9 bases. CDR3 length: 14 amino acids. Germline assignment: CDR1 MDHEN and CDR2 SYDVKM. After removal of 3 bases from V and 6 bases from J, the junction contained 6 bases not matched to a gene. This chain's CDR3 is CASSLPGQGTEQYF. In DNA form, the CDR3 reads TGTGCCAGCAGTTTGCCGGGACAGGGTACCGAGCAGTACTTC.

This clonotype was seen more than once but under ten times. The chain has TRBV4-2 and TRBJ2-7; tentative D call: TRBD1 (5 bases). The V and J ends lost 8 bases and 4 bases respectively, with 21 bases between them. Germline V gives CDR1 LGHNA, CDR2 YNFKEQ. This CDR3 is 15 amino acids long. The CDR3 DNA sequence: TGTGCCAGCTCCGGCCTAGGGGCCTTAAGGTACGAGCAGTACTTC. It specifies CASSGLGALRYEQYF.

This chain uses TRBV21-1 with TRBJ1-3; the listed D gene, TRBD1, was not tested against the DNA. TRBV21-1 is tagged as a pseudogene. CDR3 size: 18 residues. CDR3 coding DNA: TGTGCCAGCAGCAAAACCGCCTCTGACAGGTGCTCTGGAAACACCATATATTTT. Protein sequence: CASSKTASDRCSGNTIYF.

V gene TRBV27 combines with J gene TRBJ2-4; D perhaps matches TRBD2 (5 bases). Looked up from germline, CDR1 is MNHEY and CDR2 is SMNVEV (reference sequence). This CDR3 contains 13 residues. The V gene lost 8 bases and the J gene lost 5 bases, with 13 bases spanning the gap. This chain's CDR3 is CASSGIVQNIQYF. The CDR3 DNA is TGTGCCAGCTCGGGAATAGTCCAAAACATTCAGTACTTC.

At least ten counts were recorded for this clonotype. This rearrangement joins TRBV7-3 to TRBJ2-1, with TRBD2 identical over 7 bases. Germline CDR1 is SGHTA and CDR2 is FQGTGA. After removal of 1 base from V and 6 bases from J, the junction contained 3 bases not matched to a gene. The length of the CDR3 is 14 residues. The CDR3 spells CASSLMGGVNEQFF. The CDR3 DNA sequence: TGTGCCAGCAGCTTAATGGGGGGGGTCAATGAGCAGTTCTTC.

This clonotype was counted at least ten times. The chain carries TRBV9 and TRBJ2-2, with a tentative D call TRBD2 (6 bases). The V end was cut by 1 base, the J end by 0 bases, with 10 bases between. Per the germline V gene, CDR1 is SGDLS and CDR2 is YYNGEE. The CDR3 covers 16 residues. CDR3 sequence: CASSVRRGTNTGELFF. DNA of the CDR3: TGTGCCAGCAGCGTAAGACGCGGGACGAACACCGGGGAGCTGTTTTTT.